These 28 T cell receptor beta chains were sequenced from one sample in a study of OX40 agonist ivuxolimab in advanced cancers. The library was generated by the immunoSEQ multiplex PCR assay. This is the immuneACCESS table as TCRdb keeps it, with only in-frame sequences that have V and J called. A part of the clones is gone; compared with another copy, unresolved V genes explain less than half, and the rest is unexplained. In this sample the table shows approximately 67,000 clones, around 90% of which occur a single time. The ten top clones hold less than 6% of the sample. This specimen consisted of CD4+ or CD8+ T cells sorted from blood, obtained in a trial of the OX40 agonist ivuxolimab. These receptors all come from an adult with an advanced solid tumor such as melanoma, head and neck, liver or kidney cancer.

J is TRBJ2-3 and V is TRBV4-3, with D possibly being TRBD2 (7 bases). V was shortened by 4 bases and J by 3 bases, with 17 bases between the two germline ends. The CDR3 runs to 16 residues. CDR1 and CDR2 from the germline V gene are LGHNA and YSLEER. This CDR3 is CASSPDPGGLTDTQYF. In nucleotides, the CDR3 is TGCGCCAGCAGCCCCGACCCGGGGGGCCTGACAGATACGCAGTATTTT.

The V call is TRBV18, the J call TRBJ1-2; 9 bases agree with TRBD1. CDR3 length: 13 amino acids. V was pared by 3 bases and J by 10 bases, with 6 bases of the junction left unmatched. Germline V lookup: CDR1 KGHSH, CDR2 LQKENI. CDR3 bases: TGTGCCAGCTCACCTCGGGACAGGGAACACTACACCTTC. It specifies CASSPRDREHYTF. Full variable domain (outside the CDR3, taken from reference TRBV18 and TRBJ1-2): NAGVMQNPRHLVRRRGQEARLRCSPMKGHSHVYWYRQLPEEGLKFMVYLQKENIIDESGMPKERFSAEFPKEGPSILRIQQVVRGDSAAYFCASSPRDREHYTFGSGTRLTVV.

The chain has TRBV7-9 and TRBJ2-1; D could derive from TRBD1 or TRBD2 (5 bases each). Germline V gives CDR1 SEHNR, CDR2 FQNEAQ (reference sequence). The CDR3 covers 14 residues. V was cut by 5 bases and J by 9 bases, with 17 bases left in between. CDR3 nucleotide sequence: TGTGCCAGCAGCCAGTCGTCGGGGCATAGTGAGCAGTTCTTC. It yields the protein CASSQSSGHSEQFF.

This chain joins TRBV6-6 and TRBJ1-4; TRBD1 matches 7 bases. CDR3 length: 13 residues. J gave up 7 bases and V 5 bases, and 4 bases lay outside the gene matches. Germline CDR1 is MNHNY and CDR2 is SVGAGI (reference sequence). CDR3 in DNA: TGTGCCAGCAGTCGGTCAGGGGGTGAAAAACTGTTTTTT. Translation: CASSRSGGEKLFF.

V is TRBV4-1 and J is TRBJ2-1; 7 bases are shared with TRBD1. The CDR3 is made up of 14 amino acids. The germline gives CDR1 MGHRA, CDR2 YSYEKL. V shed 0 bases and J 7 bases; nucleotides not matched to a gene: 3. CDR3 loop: CASSQDPGGNEQFF. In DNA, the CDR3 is TGCGCCAGCAGCCAAGATCCAGGGGGTAATGAGCAGTTCTTC.

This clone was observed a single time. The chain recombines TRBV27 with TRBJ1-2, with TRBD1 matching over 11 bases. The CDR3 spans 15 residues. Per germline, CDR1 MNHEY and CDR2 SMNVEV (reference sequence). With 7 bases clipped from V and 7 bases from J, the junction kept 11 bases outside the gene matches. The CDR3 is CASTTFGQGALGYTF. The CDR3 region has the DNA TGTGCCAGCACCACTTTCGGACAGGGGGCGCTTGGCTACACCTTC.

The CDR3 DNA sequence: TGTGCCAGCAGCCCGGACAGGGCCAATGAAAAACTGTTTTTT. This codes for CASSPDRANEKLFF. The chain carries TRBV7-9 and TRBJ1-4; 8 nucleotides align to TRBD1. CDR1 and CDR2 (germline): SEHNR, FQNEAQ (reference sequence). V was pared by 5 bases and J by 5 bases, with 4 bases of the junction left unmatched. The CDR3 loop spans 14 amino acids.

CDR3 in DNA: TGTGCCAGCAGCTTAATCAGCGGGAGAGATTCCTACAATGAGCAGTTCTTC. Amino acids: CASSLISGRDSYNEQFF. V and J are TRBV7-9 and TRBJ2-1; 8 nucleotides agree with TRBD2. J lost 1 base, V lost 2 bases, and 7 bases had no gene match. The germline V gene encodes CDR1 SEHNR and CDR2 FQNEAQ (reference sequence). The CDR3 length is 17 residues.

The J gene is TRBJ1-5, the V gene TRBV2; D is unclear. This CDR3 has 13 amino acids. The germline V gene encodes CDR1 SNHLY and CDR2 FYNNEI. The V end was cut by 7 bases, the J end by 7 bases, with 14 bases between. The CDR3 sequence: CASMEWANQPQHF. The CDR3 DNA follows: TGTGCCAGCATGGAATGGGCTAACCAGCCCCAGCATTTT.

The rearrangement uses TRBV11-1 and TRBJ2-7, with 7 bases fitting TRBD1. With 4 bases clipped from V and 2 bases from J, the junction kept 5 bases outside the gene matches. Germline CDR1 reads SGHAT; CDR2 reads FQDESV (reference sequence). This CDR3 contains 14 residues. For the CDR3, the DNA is TGTGCCAGCAGCTCCGGGGACAGAGCCTACGAGCAGTACTTC. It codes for CASSSGDRAYEQYF. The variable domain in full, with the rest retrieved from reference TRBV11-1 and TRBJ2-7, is EAEVAQSPRYKITEKSQAVAFWCDPISGHATLYWYRQILGQGPELLVQFQDESVVDDSQLPKDRFSAERLKGVDSTLKIQPAELGDSAMYLCASSSGDRAYEQYFGPGTRLTVT.

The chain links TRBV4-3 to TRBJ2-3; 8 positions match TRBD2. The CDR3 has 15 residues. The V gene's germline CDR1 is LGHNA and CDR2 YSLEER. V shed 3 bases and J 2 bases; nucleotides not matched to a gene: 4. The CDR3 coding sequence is TGCGCCAGCAGCCACGGGACTAGTCACACAGATACGCAGTATTTT. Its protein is CASSHGTSHTDTQYF.

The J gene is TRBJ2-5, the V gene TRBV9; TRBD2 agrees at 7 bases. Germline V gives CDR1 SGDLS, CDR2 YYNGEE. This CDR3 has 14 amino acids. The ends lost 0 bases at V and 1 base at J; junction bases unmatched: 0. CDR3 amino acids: CASSVGGGQETQYF. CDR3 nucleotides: TGTGCCAGCAGCGTAGGCGGGGGCCAAGAGACCCAGTACTTC.

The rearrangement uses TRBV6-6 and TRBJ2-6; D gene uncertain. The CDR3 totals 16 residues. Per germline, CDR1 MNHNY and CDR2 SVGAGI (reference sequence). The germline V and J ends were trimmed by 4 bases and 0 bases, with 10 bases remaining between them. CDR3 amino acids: CASSFSTGSGANVLTF. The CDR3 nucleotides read TGTGCCAGCAGTTTTTCTACGGGCTCTGGGGCCAACGTCCTGACTTTC.

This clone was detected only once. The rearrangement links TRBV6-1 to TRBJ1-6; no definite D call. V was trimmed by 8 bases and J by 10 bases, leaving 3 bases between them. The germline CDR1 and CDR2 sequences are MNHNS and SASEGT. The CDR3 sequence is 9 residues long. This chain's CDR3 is CASGSPLHF. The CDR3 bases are TGTGCCAGCGGCTCACCCCTCCACTTT.

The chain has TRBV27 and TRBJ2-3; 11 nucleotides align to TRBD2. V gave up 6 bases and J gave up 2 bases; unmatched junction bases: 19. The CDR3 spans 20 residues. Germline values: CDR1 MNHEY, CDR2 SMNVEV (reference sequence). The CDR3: CASSRLSEELAGDFTDTQYF. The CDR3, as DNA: TGTGCCAGCAGCCGATTATCCGAAGAACTAGCGGGGGACTTCACAGATACGCAGTATTTT.

The CDR3 DNA reads as TGTGCCAGCAGTTTTACCCAAGGGGGGGATGGCTTCTACGAGCAGTACTTC. Its protein product is CASSFTQGGDGFYEQYF. The chain carries TRBV27 and TRBJ2-7; TRBD2 might be the D (7 bases). The CDR3 contains 17 residues. The V end was cut by 3 bases, the J end by 3 bases, with 21 bases between. Germline V gene data show CDR1 as MNHEY and CDR2 as SMNVEV (reference sequence).

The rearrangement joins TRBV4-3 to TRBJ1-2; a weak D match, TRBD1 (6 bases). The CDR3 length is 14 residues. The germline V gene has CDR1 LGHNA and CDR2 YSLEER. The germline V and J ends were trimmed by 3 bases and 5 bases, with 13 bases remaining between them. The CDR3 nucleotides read TGCGCCAGCAGCCAGTCGACAGGCATTTATGGCTACACCTTC. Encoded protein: CASSQSTGIYGYTF.

CDR3 bases: TGTGCCAGCAGCCCCGACGGGGGGGAGCAGTACTTC. Translated, it gives CASSPDGGEQYF. The chain joins TRBV5-4 to TRBJ2-7, with TRBD2 identical over 7 bases. Germline CDR1 and CDR2: SGHNT and YYREEE (reference sequence). The CDR3 has 12 amino acids. V shed 4 bases and J 7 bases; nucleotides not matched to a gene: 5. The full variable domain, rest sourced from reference TRBV5-4 and TRBJ2-7, is ETGVTQSPTHLIKTRGQQVTLRCSSQSGHNTVSWYQQALGQGPQFIFQYYREEENGRGNFPPRFSGLQFPNYSSELNVNALELDDSALYLCASSPDGGEQYFGPGTRLTVT.

CDR3 sequence (DNA): TGTGCCAGCAGCTTATCAGGGTTTGAGACCCAGTACTTC. It codes for CASSLSGFETQYF. The chain combines TRBV7-9 with TRBJ2-5; perhaps TRBD1 as D (5 bases). CDR1 SEHNR and CDR2 FQNEAQ come from the germline V gene (reference sequence). The V and J ends lost 2 bases and 5 bases respectively, with 9 bases between them. The length of the CDR3 is 13 residues. The whole variable domain, remainder taken from reference TRBV7-9 and TRBJ2-5, is DTGVSQNPRHKITKRGQNVTFRCDPISEHNRLYWYRQTLGQGPEFLTYFQNEAQLEKSRLLSDRFSAERPKGSFSTLEIQRTEQGDSAMYLCASSLSGFETQYFGPGTRLLVL.

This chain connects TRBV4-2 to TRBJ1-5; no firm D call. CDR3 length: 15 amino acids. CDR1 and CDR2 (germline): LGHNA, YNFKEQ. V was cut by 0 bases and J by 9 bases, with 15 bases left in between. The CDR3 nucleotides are TGTGCCAGCAGCCAAGAAAGGCAGATCTTAGGGCCCCAGCATTTT. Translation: CASSQERQILGPQHF.

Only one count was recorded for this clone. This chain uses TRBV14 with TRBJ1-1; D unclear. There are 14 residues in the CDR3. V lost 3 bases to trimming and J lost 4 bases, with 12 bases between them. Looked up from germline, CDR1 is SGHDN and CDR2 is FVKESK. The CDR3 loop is CASSHPGLFTEAFF. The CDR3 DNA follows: TGTGCCAGCAGCCACCCCGGGCTTTTCACTGAAGCTTTCTTT.

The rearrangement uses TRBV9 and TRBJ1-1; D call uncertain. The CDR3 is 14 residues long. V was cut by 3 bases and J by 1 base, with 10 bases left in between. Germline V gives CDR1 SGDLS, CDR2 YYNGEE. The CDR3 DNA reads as TGTGCCAGCAGCGCGGGCGGCTCGAACACTGAAGCTTTCTTT. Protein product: CASSAGGSNTEAFF.

DNA for the CDR3: TGTGCCAGCAGCGACAGGGGGGAGGGGTGGTACGAGCAGTACTTC. Its translation: CASSDRGEGWYEQYF. V usage is TRBV27 and J usage is TRBJ2-7; the match to TRBD1 covers 9 bases. CDR3 length: 15 residues. V lost 6 bases, J lost 4 bases, and 10 bases stayed unmatched. Germline lookup yields CDR1 MNHEY and CDR2 SMNVEV (reference sequence).

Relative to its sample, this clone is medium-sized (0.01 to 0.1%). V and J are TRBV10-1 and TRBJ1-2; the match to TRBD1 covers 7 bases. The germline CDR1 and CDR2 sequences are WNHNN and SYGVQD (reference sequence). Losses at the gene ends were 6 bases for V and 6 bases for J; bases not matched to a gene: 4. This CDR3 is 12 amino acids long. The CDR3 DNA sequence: TGCGCCAGCAGAAGGGGGCGGGATGGCTACACCTTC. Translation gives CASRRGRDGYTF.

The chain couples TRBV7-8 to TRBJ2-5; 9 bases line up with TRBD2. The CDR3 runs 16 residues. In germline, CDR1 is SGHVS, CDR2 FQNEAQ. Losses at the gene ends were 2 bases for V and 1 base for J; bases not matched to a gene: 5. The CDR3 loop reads CASSLRAGGPQETQYF. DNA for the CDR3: TGTGCCAGCAGCTTAAGGGCGGGAGGGCCCCAAGAGACCCAGTACTTC.

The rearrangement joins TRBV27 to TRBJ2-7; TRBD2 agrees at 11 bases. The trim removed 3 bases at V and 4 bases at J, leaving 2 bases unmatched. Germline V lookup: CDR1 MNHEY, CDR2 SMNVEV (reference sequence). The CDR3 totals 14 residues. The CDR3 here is CASSFGTSGYEQYF. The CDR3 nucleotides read TGTGCCAGCAGTTTCGGGACTAGCGGATACGAGCAGTACTTC.

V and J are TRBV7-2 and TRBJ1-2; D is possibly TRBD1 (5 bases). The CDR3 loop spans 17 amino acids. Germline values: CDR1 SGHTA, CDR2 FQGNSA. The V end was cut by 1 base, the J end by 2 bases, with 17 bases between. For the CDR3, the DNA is TGTGCCAGCAGCTTAGAAATCGCTTGGGGGACGAACTATGGCTACACCTTC. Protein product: CASSLEIAWGTNYGYTF.

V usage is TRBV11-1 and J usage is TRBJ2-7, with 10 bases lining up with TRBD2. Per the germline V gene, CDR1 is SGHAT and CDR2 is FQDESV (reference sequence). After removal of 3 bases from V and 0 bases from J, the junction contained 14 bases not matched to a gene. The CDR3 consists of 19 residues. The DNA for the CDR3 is TGTGCCAGCAGCTTTCTTCTAGCGGGAGCTATGGGGGTCTCCTACGAGCAGTACTTC. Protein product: CASSFLLAGAMGVSYEQYF.